Following are 18 T cell receptor beta chains from one sample sequenced in a study of blood T cell repertoires in COVID-19. Profiled with immunoSEQ multiplex PCR; TCRdb holds only in-frame clones, not every one. The table shows about 260,000 clones, with around 80% occurring only once. Sequencing was performed on peripheral blood. All receptors come from a man between 60 and 75 years old with acute or convalescent COVID-19.

The rearrangement uses TRBV20-1 and TRBJ1-1; perhaps TRBD1 as D (5 bases). The V end was cut by 1 base, the J end by 11 bases, with 11 bases between. The germline V gene has CDR1 DFQATT and CDR2 SNEGSKA (reference sequence). This CDR3 has 11 residues. DNA of the CDR3: TGCAGTGCTAGAGTTTCGGGGGGGGCTTTCTTT. It specifies CSARVSGGAFF.

The DNA of the CDR3 is TGTGCCAGCAGCGCCGGCGGGAGGTCCTACAATGAGCAGTTCTTC. This gives the protein CASSAGGRSYNEQFF. The V and J genes are TRBV9 and TRBJ2-1, with 8 bases lining up with TRBD2. V was pared by 3 bases and J by 1 base, with 3 bases of the junction left unmatched. The CDR3 has 15 residues. Germline V gene sequence: CDR1 SGDLS, CDR2 YYNGEE. Combining the CDR3 with reference TRBV9 and TRBJ2-1 gives the whole variable domain DSGVTQTPKHLITATGQRVTLRCSPRSGDLSVYWYQQSLDQGLQFLIQYYNGEERAKGNILERFSAQQFPDLHSELNLSSLELGDSALYFCASSAGGRSYNEQFFGPGTRLTVL.

This clone has more than one count but fewer than ten. The chain has TRBV25-1 and TRBJ1-1, with 9 nucleotides matching TRBD1. The V and J ends lost 5 bases and 0 bases, in that order; junction bases with no gene match: 4. Germline lookup yields CDR1 MGHDK and CDR2 SYGVNS. The CDR3 is 15 amino acids. The CDR3 spells CASSLRTGVNTEAFF. In DNA, the CDR3 is TGTGCCAGCAGTCTTCGGACAGGGGTGAACACTGAAGCTTTCTTT.

The rearrangement joins TRBV4-1 to TRBJ2-5, with a tentative D call TRBD2 (6 bases). V lost 4 bases and J lost 2, with 17 bases in between. The V gene's germline CDR1 is MGHRA and CDR2 YSYEKL. The CDR3 sequence is 16 residues long. The CDR3 region is CASSLREEGWQETQYF. The CDR3 DNA is TGCGCCAGCAGCCTCAGAGAGGAGGGGTGGCAAGAGACCCAGTACTTC.

This clone occurred once. The chain is built from TRBV2 and TRBJ1-1; D not resolved. CDR1 and CDR2 from the germline V gene are SNHLY and FYNNEI. The CDR3 length is 14 residues. The ends were cut back, 2 bases at V and 2 bases at J, with 9 bases in the middle. As DNA, the CDR3 is TGTGCCAGCAGTGAAATTAGGACTAACACTGAAGCTTTCTTT. Residues: CASSEIRTNTEAFF.

The genes are TRBV6-4 and TRBJ2-1; D is unresolved. There are 15 residues in the CDR3. Per the germline V gene, CDR1 is MRHNA and CDR2 is SNTAGT. The V end lost 2 bases, the J end lost 2 bases, and 10 bases lay between the germline ends. The CDR3 here is CASSDGRSTYNEQFF. DNA of the CDR3: TGTGCCAGCAGTGACGGGCGAAGTACCTACAATGAGCAGTTCTTC.

V usage is TRBV29-1 and J usage is TRBJ1-2; D not certain. The CDR3 contains 13 residues. Per germline, CDR1 SQVTM and CDR2 ANQGSEA. The V end lost 7 bases, the J end lost 0 bases, and 12 bases lay between the germline ends. Here the CDR3 reads CSAVPVANYGYTF. CDR3 nucleotides: TGCAGCGCCGTCCCGGTAGCTAACTATGGCTACACCTTC. Based on the CDR3 plus reference TRBV29-1 and TRBJ1-2, the full variable domain is SAVISQKPSRDICQRGTSLTIQCQVDSQVTMMFWYRQQPGQSLTLIATANQGSEATYESGFVIDKFPISRPNLTFSTLTVSNMSPEDSSIYLCSAVPVANYGYTFGSGTRLTVV.

The rearrangement joins TRBV21-1 to TRBJ2-1; the table's D call, TRBD2, has no DNA check behind it. TRBV21-1 is flagged as a pseudogene. This CDR3 comprises 16 residues. The CDR3 reads CASSLTREAFYNEQFF. The CDR3 DNA reads TGTGCCAGCAGCCTAACCCGGGAGGCATTCTACAATGAGCAGTTCTTC.

J is TRBJ1-5 and V is TRBV12-2; the table's D call, TRBD1, has no DNA check behind it. TRBV12-2 is a pseudogene. There are 18 residues in the CDR3. Written as DNA, the CDR3 is TGTGCAAGTCGCTTAGATGACGGGACAGGGCGAGGCAATCAGCCCCAGCATTTT. Its protein product is CASRLDDGTGRGNQPQHF.

The chain couples TRBV5-4 to TRBJ2-1; 10 bases map to TRBD2. Looked up from germline, CDR1 is SGHNT and CDR2 is YYREEE (reference sequence). CDR3 size: 16 residues. V was clipped by 0 bases and J by 1 base; unmatched bases: 1. CDR3 bases: TGTGCCAGCAGCTTGGAGCGGGAGGGTTCCTACAATGAGCAGTTCTTC. Protein: CASSLEREGSYNEQFF.

This chain uses TRBV14 with TRBJ1-2; D is perhaps TRBD1 (6 bases). The germline CDR1 and CDR2 sequences are SGHDN and FVKESK. This CDR3 is 17 amino acids long. V lost 0 bases and J 7 bases, leaving 21 bases between the germline ends. The CDR3 is CASSQENSRGGRAGYTF. The CDR3 nucleotides are TGTGCCAGCAGCCAAGAAAATTCCCGGGGGGGCCGAGCTGGCTACACCTTC.

V and J are TRBV12-3 or TRBV12-4 and TRBJ2-3, with TRBD1 as a possible D gene (5 bases). V was trimmed by 3 bases and J by 6 bases, leaving 7 bases between them. The CDR3 has 12 residues. The CDR3 sequence: CASSLTADTQYF. CDR3 in DNA: TGTGCCAGCAGTTTGACAGCGGATACGCAGTATTTT.

The CDR3 DNA is TGTGCCAGCAGGGCGGGACAGGGGAGGTACGAGCAGTACTTC. Encoded protein: CASRAGQGRYEQYF. This chain joins TRBV2 and TRBJ2-7; 10 nucleotides align to TRBD1. The CDR3 contains 14 residues. Germline CDR1 and CDR2: SNHLY and FYNNEI. J gave up 4 bases and V 6 bases, and 6 bases lay outside the gene matches. The whole variable domain, filled in from reference TRBV2 and TRBJ2-7, reads EPEVTQTPSHQVTQMGQEVILRCVPISNHLYFYWYRQILGQKVEFLVSFYNNEISEKSEIFDDQFSVERPDGSNFTLKIRSTKLEDSAMYFCASRAGQGRYEQYFGPGTRLTVT.

This chain uses TRBV12-3 or TRBV12-4 with TRBJ1-2; 8 positions match TRBD1. This CDR3 has 13 residues. Trimming took 6 bases from V and 5 from J; bases not matched to a gene: 5. The CDR3 reads CASSRQGSYGYTF. DNA for the CDR3: TGTGCCAGCAGCCGACAGGGGAGTTATGGCTACACCTTC.

The chain combines TRBV4-3 with TRBJ2-1; D is unresolved. CDR3 length: 13 residues. Germline assignment: CDR1 LGHNA and CDR2 YSLEER. Trimming cost V 0 bases and J 4 bases, with 4 bases left between them. The CDR3 loop is CASSQEAYNEQFF. The CDR3 DNA reads TGCGCCAGCAGCCAAGAAGCTTACAATGAGCAGTTCTTC.

The chain recombines TRBV6-5 with TRBJ1-1; D is unclear. This CDR3 comprises 15 residues. Germline assignment: CDR1 MNHEY and CDR2 SVGAGI. The ends were cut back, 10 bases at V and 5 bases at J, with 23 bases in the middle. CDR3 sequence (DNA): TGTGCCACCGACCCACCCGGACGGGCGGGAACTGAAGCTTTCTTT. The encoded protein is CATDPPGRAGTEAFF.

A remark on this clone: Mismatch with germline at one junction end may stem from a read error. The genes are TRBV27 and TRBJ2-1, with a weak D call TRBD2 (6 bases). Germline V gives CDR1 MNHEY, CDR2 SMNVEV (reference sequence). This CDR3 has 14 amino acids. For the CDR3, the DNA is TGTGCCAGCAGTTTGAGCGGGTGGTCGGGTAACGGGATCTTC. Its protein product is CASSLSGWSGNGIF.

V gene TRBV30 combines with J gene TRBJ1-1; no firm D call. The length of the CDR3 is 14 residues. In germline, CDR1 is GTSNPN, CDR2 SVGIG (reference sequence). Trimming removed 5 bases from V and 1 base from J, with 14 bases in between. The CDR3 spells CAWGSGVRNTEAFF. The CDR3, as DNA: TGTGCCTGGGGCTCCGGGGTTCGGAACACTGAAGCTTTCTTT.